A selection of T cell receptor beta chains follows, all from one sample in a study of blood T cell repertoires in COVID-19. The protocol was immunoSEQ multiplex PCR, while the TCRdb copy is restricted to in-frame clones and leaves out a portion. The data show tens of thousands of clones, 60% to 80% seen once. The sequenced sample consisted of peripheral blood. The receptors stem from a man aged 60 to 75 with acute or convalescent COVID-19. Each CDR3 is given with its conserved first and last residue. Each record gives: V gene, J gene, clone size, D gene, CDR3 DNA, CDR3 protein. The D gene is left open where the match is weak. Clone size is given for some rows only: seen once, a few or many times, or a class if the clone is expanded.

v_gene: TRBV5-1
j_gene: TRBJ1-2
abundance: few
d_gene: -
CDR3nt: TGCGCCAGCAGCTTGGAGCCAAGGAGGGGCTACACCTTC
CDR3aa: CASSLEPRRGYTF

v_gene: TRBV30
j_gene: TRBJ2-7
abundance: -
d_gene: -
CDR3nt: TGTGCCAGCCGGGGGACAGCCGAATACGAGCAGTACTTC
CDR3aa: CASRGTAEYEQYF

v_gene: TRBV18
j_gene: TRBJ2-2
abundance: few
d_gene: TRBD1
CDR3nt: TGTGCCAGCTCACCGGATAAGGGACAGGGGCTCACCGGGGAGCTGTTTTTT
CDR3aa: CASSPDKGQGLTGELFF

v_gene: TRBV6-6
j_gene: TRBJ1-2
abundance: -
d_gene: -
CDR3nt: TGTGCCAGCAGTTCGACAGGAATCGGTGGCTACACCTTC
CDR3aa: CASSSTGIGGYTF

v_gene: TRBV6-5
j_gene: TRBJ2-3
abundance: -
d_gene: -
CDR3nt: TGTGCCAGCAAGGGGGAGGGGGTTACAGATACGCAGTATTTT
CDR3aa: CASKGEGVTDTQYF

v_gene: TRBV2
j_gene: TRBJ2-7
abundance: -
d_gene: TRBD2
CDR3nt: TGTGCCAGCAGTGAAAGGACTAGCGGGGGGTACGAGCAGTACTTC
CDR3aa: CASSERTSGGYEQYF

v_gene: TRBV19
j_gene: TRBJ1-1
abundance: -
d_gene: TRBD1
CDR3nt: TGTGCCAGTAGTAGAGGGGGCCAGGGGGCGCGGTTCACTGAAGCTTTCTTT
CDR3aa: CASSRGGQGARFTEAFF

v_gene: TRBV4-3
j_gene: TRBJ2-3
abundance: -
d_gene: TRBD1
CDR3nt: TGCGCCAGCAGCCAAGAAAAAGGGGGCGCTTATACGCAGTATTTT
CDR3aa: CASSQEKGGAYTQYF

v_gene: TRBV7-2
j_gene: TRBJ2-2
abundance: -
d_gene: TRBD2
CDR3nt: TGTGCCAGCAGCTTCAGTAGCGGGGCCACCGGGGAGCTGTTTTTT
CDR3aa: CASSFSSGATGELFF

v_gene: TRBV27
j_gene: TRBJ1-2
abundance: -
d_gene: -
CDR3nt: TGTGCCAGCAGTCGAGGAGCCGGCTATGGCTACACCTTC
CDR3aa: CASSRGAGYGYTF

v_gene: TRBV25-1
j_gene: TRBJ2-7
abundance: -
d_gene: -
CDR3nt: TGTGCCAGCAGTGAATCCCCCGGGTACGAGCAGTACTTC
CDR3aa: CASSESPGYEQYF

v_gene: TRBV5-1
j_gene: TRBJ1-2
abundance: -
d_gene: -
CDR3nt: TGCGCCAGCAGCCCCAGGCTGTGGGGCCCTAACTATGGCTACACCTTC
CDR3aa: CASSPRLWGPNYGYTF

v_gene: TRBV11-2
j_gene: TRBJ2-5
abundance: -
d_gene: -
CDR3nt: TGTGCCAGCAGCTTTTTCGGAGAGACCCAGTACTTC
CDR3aa: CASSFFGETQYF

v_gene: TRBV4-2
j_gene: TRBJ2-1
abundance: -
d_gene: TRBD1
CDR3nt: TGTGCCAGCAAGGGGACAGGGAACGATGAGCAGTTCTTC
CDR3aa: CASKGTGNDEQFF

v_gene: TRBV7-3
j_gene: TRBJ1-1
abundance: once
d_gene: -
CDR3nt: TGTGCCAGCAGCTCCGACGGGTACACTGAAGCTTTCTTT
CDR3aa: CASSSDGYTEAFF

v_gene: TRBV5-5
j_gene: TRBJ1-5
abundance: once
d_gene: TRBD1
CDR3nt: TGTGCCAGCAGCCCGACAGGACAGGGCCGCAATCAGCCCCAGCATTTT
CDR3aa: CASSPTGQGRNQPQHF

v_gene: TRBV5-1
j_gene: TRBJ2-7
abundance: -
d_gene: -
CDR3nt: TGCGCCAGCAGCTTGGGGGATACAGGAACTTACGAGCAGTACTTC
CDR3aa: CASSLGDTGTYEQYF

v_gene: TRBV5-1
j_gene: TRBJ2-3
abundance: -
d_gene: -
CDR3nt: TGCGCCAGCAGCTTGGGACTAGTCGGTACAGATACGCAGTATTTT
CDR3aa: CASSLGLVGTDTQYF

v_gene: TRBV7-8
j_gene: TRBJ2-2
abundance: -
d_gene: TRBD2
CDR3nt: TGTGCCAGCAGCTTAGGTAGCGGGGCGAAGAACACCGGGGAGCTGTTTTTT
CDR3aa: CASSLGSGAKNTGELFF

v_gene: TRBV3-1/TRBV3-2
j_gene: TRBJ1-2
abundance: -
d_gene: -
CDR3nt: TGTGCCAGCAGCCAAGTTCAGGGGCGACTATCGAACTATGGCTACACCTTC
CDR3aa: CASSQVQGRLSNYGYTF

v_gene: TRBV11-3
j_gene: TRBJ2-5
abundance: -
d_gene: -
CDR3nt: TGTGCCAGCAGCACCCGCGGGCCCAAAGAGACCCAGTACTTC
CDR3aa: CASSTRGPKETQYF

v_gene: TRBV11-2
j_gene: TRBJ2-7
abundance: -
d_gene: TRBD1
CDR3nt: TGTGCCAGCAGCTTAGACCGGGACAGCTCCTACGAGCAGTACTTC
CDR3aa: CASSLDRDSSYEQYF

v_gene: TRBV6-1
j_gene: TRBJ1-5
abundance: once
d_gene: -
CDR3nt: TGTGCCAGCAGTGACGGTTCGGAGCCCCAGCATTTT
CDR3aa: CASSDGSEPQHF

v_gene: TRBV6-2/TRBV6-3
j_gene: TRBJ2-5
abundance: -
d_gene: TRBD2
CDR3nt: TGTGCCAGCAGTTCAGCGGCGGGGGGCGCGGAAGAGACCCAGTACTTC
CDR3aa: CASSSAAGGAEETQYF

v_gene: TRBV13
j_gene: TRBJ2-5
abundance: -
d_gene: TRBD1
CDR3nt: TGTGCCAGCAGCCCCCCCGGGACAGGGACGCAGAGGAAGACCCAGTACTTC
CDR3aa: CASSPPGTGTQRKTQYF

v_gene: TRBV18
j_gene: TRBJ2-3
abundance: -
d_gene: TRBD2
CDR3nt: TGTGCCAGCTCACCAACTAGCGGGGGCACAGATACGCAGTATTTT
CDR3aa: CASSPTSGGTDTQYF

v_gene: TRBV11-2
j_gene: TRBJ2-5
abundance: -
d_gene: -
CDR3nt: TGTGCCAGCAGCTTAGCTAGGGAGACCCAGTACTTC
CDR3aa: CASSLARETQYF

v_gene: TRBV27
j_gene: TRBJ2-5
abundance: -
d_gene: TRBD2
CDR3nt: TGTGCCAGCAGTTTAACGCCCCCGGGACTAGCGGGGGGTGCCGATTGGACCCAGTACTTC
CDR3aa: CASSLTPPGLAGGADWTQYF

v_gene: TRBV27
j_gene: TRBJ2-3
abundance: -
d_gene: TRBD2
CDR3nt: TGTGCCAGCAGTTACCGTCTAGCGGCTAGCACAGATACGCAGTATTTT
CDR3aa: CASSYRLAASTDTQYF

v_gene: TRBV3-1/TRBV3-2
j_gene: TRBJ1-5
abundance: -
d_gene: -
CDR3nt: TGTGCCAGCAGCCAACGACACCAGAATCAGCCCCAGCATTTT
CDR3aa: CASSQRHQNQPQHF

v_gene: TRBV10-3
j_gene: TRBJ1-3
abundance: -
d_gene: -
CDR3nt: TGTGCCATCAGTGAGCCCCCTTGGCAGGGTATCGGAAACACCATATATTTT
CDR3aa: CAISEPPWQGIGNTIYF

v_gene: TRBV7-2
j_gene: TRBJ1-2
abundance: -
d_gene: TRBD1
CDR3nt: TGTGCCAGCAGCTTAGATCCCGGGACAGTCAAGGGCTACACCTTC
CDR3aa: CASSLDPGTVKGYTF

v_gene: TRBV5-1
j_gene: TRBJ2-3
abundance: -
d_gene: -
CDR3nt: TGCGCCAGCAGCCGCCCCAGGGATACGCAGTATTTT
CDR3aa: CASSRPRDTQYF

v_gene: TRBV7-8
j_gene: TRBJ2-7
abundance: -
d_gene: -
CDR3nt: TGTGCCAGCAGCTCCCGAGGACAGTTACCCTACGAGCAGTACTTC
CDR3aa: CASSSRGQLPYEQYF

v_gene: TRBV6-4
j_gene: TRBJ2-3
abundance: few
d_gene: -
CDR3nt: TGTGCCAGCAGTGACTCCGGGGTTTCCACAGATACGCAGTATTTT
CDR3aa: CASSDSGVSTDTQYF

v_gene: TRBV7-9
j_gene: TRBJ1-6
abundance: -
d_gene: -
CDR3nt: TGTGCCAGCAGCTTACGACAGCAAAATTCACCCCTCCACTTT
CDR3aa: CASSLRQQNSPLHF

v_gene: TRBV4-1
j_gene: TRBJ2-7
abundance: -
d_gene: TRBD1
CDR3nt: TGCGCCAGCAGCCAAGGGCAGGGGGACGGTTACGAGCAGTACTTC
CDR3aa: CASSQGQGDGYEQYF

v_gene: TRBV7-2
j_gene: TRBJ2-7
abundance: -
d_gene: -
CDR3nt: TGTGCCAGCAGCTCGACCGGGACACCCTTCTACGAGCAGTACTTC
CDR3aa: CASSSTGTPFYEQYF

v_gene: TRBV5-1
j_gene: TRBJ2-3
abundance: few
d_gene: -
CDR3nt: TGCGCCAGCAGCCCAAGCCAGGGGACAGATACGCAGTATTTT
CDR3aa: CASSPSQGTDTQYF

v_gene: TRBV25-1
j_gene: TRBJ1-1
abundance: -
d_gene: -
CDR3nt: TGTGCCAGCAGGTATTACACTGAAGCTTTCTTT
CDR3aa: CASRYYTEAFF

v_gene: TRBV4-1
j_gene: TRBJ1-3
abundance: -
d_gene: -
CDR3nt: TGCGCCAGCAGCCCATCCAGGACAACCTACTCTGGAAACACCATATATTTT
CDR3aa: CASSPSRTTYSGNTIYF

v_gene: TRBV24-1
j_gene: TRBJ1-2
abundance: -
d_gene: TRBD1
CDR3nt: TGTGCCACCAGTTCAGGGACAGGGAGAGGGACCTATGGCTACACCTTC
CDR3aa: CATSSGTGRGTYGYTF

v_gene: TRBV5-6
j_gene: TRBJ2-7
abundance: -
d_gene: -
CDR3nt: TGTGCCAGCAGCTTGGATTATTCCTACGAGCAGTACTTC
CDR3aa: CASSLDYSYEQYF

v_gene: TRBV18
j_gene: TRBJ1-5
abundance: few
d_gene: -
CDR3nt: TGTGCCAGCTCACCAACCGGGGGTAAGCAGCCCCAGCATTTT
CDR3aa: CASSPTGGKQPQHF

v_gene: TRBV7-6
j_gene: TRBJ2-6
abundance: -
d_gene: TRBD2
CDR3nt: TGTGCCAGCAGCTTAAGAAGCGGGGGATCTGGGGCCAACGTCCTGACTTTC
CDR3aa: CASSLRSGGSGANVLTF

v_gene: TRBV5-1
j_gene: TRBJ1-2
abundance: -
d_gene: -
CDR3nt: TGCGCCAGCAGCCCACTGGGGGGGTTTGACTATGGCTACACCTTC
CDR3aa: CASSPLGGFDYGYTF